This is a list of T cell receptor beta chains from one sample in a study of T cell repertoires in cytomegalovirus infection. TCRdb redid the calling of the reads with MiXCR, one entry per CDR3 protein. The data hold 250,000 to 300,000 distinct CDR3 sequences, with 20% to 30% observed a single time. Sequencing was performed on PBMCs. The origin of the receptors is a human donor in good health (CMV status not recorded). Some clones in this sample may be carry-over from other donors' samples. Both conserved end residues are part of each CDR3. Fields, in order: clone size, V gene, D gene, J gene, CDR3 length, CDR3 DNA, CDR3 protein. D genes are given only for firm matches. Clone size appears in some rows only: once, few, many, or a class for an expanded clone.

clone_size: few; v_call: TRBV6-2/TRBV6-3; d_call: -; j_call: TRBJ2-7; cdr3_length: 13; cdr3_nt: TGTGCCAGCACCGACCCGGGAAGTCACGAGCAGTACTTC; cdr3_aa: CASTDPGSHEQYF
clone_size: few; v_call: TRBV20-1; d_call: -; j_call: TRBJ2-5; cdr3_length: 13; cdr3_nt: TGCAGTGCCGGGCGAGGGATGCGGGAGACCCAGTACTTC; cdr3_aa: CSAGRGMRETQYF
clone_size: -; v_call: TRBV11-2; d_call: -; j_call: TRBJ1-1; cdr3_length: 13; cdr3_nt: -; cdr3_aa: CASSWGPGTRTFF
clone_size: few; v_call: TRBV20-1; d_call: -; j_call: TRBJ1-2; cdr3_length: 13; cdr3_nt: TGCAGTGCTTGGGGGGGGAAGGAGTATGGCTACACCTTC; cdr3_aa: CSAWGGKEYGYTF
clone_size: many; v_call: TRBV7-2; d_call: -; j_call: TRBJ1-6; cdr3_length: 12; cdr3_nt: TGTGCCAGCAGCTCAGGGGATTCACCCCTCCACTTT; cdr3_aa: CASSSGDSPLHF
clone_size: -; v_call: TRBV29-1; d_call: -; j_call: TRBJ2-1; cdr3_length: 15; cdr3_nt: TGCAGCGTTGCCGGTTCGAAACAGGGTATCGATGAGCAGTTCTTC; cdr3_aa: CSVAGSKQGIDEQFF
clone_size: -; v_call: TRBV29-1; d_call: -; j_call: TRBJ2-5; cdr3_length: 12; cdr3_nt: TGCAGCGTTCAGGGCGGCCAAGAGACCCAGTACTTC; cdr3_aa: CSVQGGQETQYF
clone_size: -; v_call: TRBV3-1; d_call: TRBD2; j_call: TRBJ2-1; cdr3_length: 15; cdr3_nt: TGTGCCAGCAGCCGCGGACTAGCGGGTCTTAATGAGCAGTTCTTC; cdr3_aa: CASSRGLAGLNEQFF
clone_size: -; v_call: TRBV18; d_call: TRBD1; j_call: TRBJ1-4; cdr3_length: 12; cdr3_nt: TGTGCCGGGACAGACGGTAATGAAAAACTGTTTTTT; cdr3_aa: CAGTDGNEKLFF
clone_size: few; v_call: TRBV28; d_call: TRBD1; j_call: TRBJ1-2; cdr3_length: 15; cdr3_nt: TGTGCCAGCAGTAAGGAAGGGACAGGGCGCTATGGCTACACCTTC; cdr3_aa: CASSKEGTGRYGYTF
clone_size: -; v_call: TRBV5-1; d_call: -; j_call: TRBJ1-1; cdr3_length: 13; cdr3_nt: TGCGCCAGCAGCTTGGGTAAAGGGACTGAAGCTTTCTTT; cdr3_aa: CASSLGKGTEAFF
clone_size: -; v_call: TRBV29-1; d_call: TRBD1; j_call: TRBJ2-1; cdr3_length: 14; cdr3_nt: TGCAGCGCCGCCTGGACAGGGGGCAACAATGAGCAGTTCTTC; cdr3_aa: CSAAWTGGNNEQFF
clone_size: few; v_call: TRBV5-5; d_call: -; j_call: TRBJ1-1; cdr3_length: 13; cdr3_nt: TGTGCCAGCAGCTTGATTTGGGACACTGAAGCTTTCTTT; cdr3_aa: CASSLIWDTEAFF
clone_size: many; v_call: TRBV7-3; d_call: TRBD1; j_call: TRBJ1-1; cdr3_length: 16; cdr3_nt: TGTGCCAGCAGCTTAATCCGGACAGGAGGGAACACTGAAGCTTTCTTT; cdr3_aa: CASSLIRTGGNTEAFF
clone_size: -; v_call: TRBV29-1; d_call: -; j_call: TRBJ2-7; cdr3_length: 12; cdr3_nt: TGCAGCGTTGTCCTCCGCTCCTACGAGCAGTACTTC; cdr3_aa: CSVVLRSYEQYF
clone_size: few; v_call: TRBV5-6; d_call: -; j_call: TRBJ2-1; cdr3_length: 14; cdr3_nt: TGTGCCAGCAGCCTCCCCGGGCGGACCAATGAGCAGTTCTTC; cdr3_aa: CASSLPGRTNEQFF
clone_size: -; v_call: TRBV7-3; d_call: TRBD1; j_call: TRBJ1-6; cdr3_length: 21; cdr3_nt: TGTGCCAGCAGTTTTTCCAGGGGGTCCCATCCTAAGACCTCCTATAATTCACCCCTCCACTTT; cdr3_aa: CASSFSRGSHPKTSYNSPLHF
clone_size: -; v_call: TRBV28; d_call: -; j_call: TRBJ2-7; cdr3_length: 13; cdr3_nt: TGTGCCAGCAGAATGGGGTCCTTTGGCGAGCAGTACTTC; cdr3_aa: CASRMGSFGEQYF
clone_size: -; v_call: TRBV11-2; d_call: -; j_call: TRBJ2-4; cdr3_length: 14; cdr3_nt: TGTGCCAGCAGCCCTATGTCTCTAACAAACATTCAGTACTTC; cdr3_aa: CASSPMSLTNIQYF
clone_size: -; v_call: TRBV20-1; d_call: -; j_call: TRBJ1-1; cdr3_length: 13; cdr3_nt: TGCAGTGCCCGAGCTTTACAGGGCACTGAAGCTTTCTTT; cdr3_aa: CSARALQGTEAFF
clone_size: -; v_call: TRBV6-5; d_call: TRBD2; j_call: TRBJ2-7; cdr3_length: 15; cdr3_nt: TGTGCCAGCAGGTCTACTAGCGGGAGATCCTACGAGCAGTACTTC; cdr3_aa: CASRSTSGRSYEQYF
clone_size: few; v_call: TRBV5-1; d_call: TRBD1; j_call: TRBJ1-1; cdr3_length: 14; cdr3_nt: TGCGCCAGCAGCAGGGGACAGCAGAACACTGAAGCTTTCTTT; cdr3_aa: CASSRGQQNTEAFF
clone_size: few; v_call: TRBV2; d_call: -; j_call: TRBJ1-6; cdr3_length: 15; cdr3_nt: TGTGCCAGCAGTGAGATGGAGCTGTATAATTCACCCCTCCACTTT; cdr3_aa: CASSEMELYNSPLHF
clone_size: -; v_call: TRBV5-4; d_call: -; j_call: TRBJ1-6; cdr3_length: 14; cdr3_nt: TGTGCCAGCAGCGAAACCCAGGGGAATTCACCCCTCCACTTT; cdr3_aa: CASSETQGNSPLHF
clone_size: -; v_call: TRBV18; d_call: TRBD2; j_call: TRBJ2-1; cdr3_length: 15; cdr3_nt: TGTGCCAGCTCACCAAGGGGGACTAGAAACAATGAGCAGTTCTTC; cdr3_aa: CASSPRGTRNNEQFF
clone_size: -; v_call: TRBV10-3; d_call: -; j_call: TRBJ1-5; cdr3_length: 15; cdr3_nt: TGTGCCATCAGTGGGGGGGCTGTAGGCAATCAGCCCCAGCATTTC; cdr3_aa: CAISGGAVGNQPQHF
clone_size: few; v_call: TRBV7-2; d_call: TRBD1; j_call: TRBJ1-2; cdr3_length: 14; cdr3_nt: TGTGCCAGCAGCCCCGACAGGGGGGACTATGGCTACACCTTC; cdr3_aa: CASSPDRGDYGYTF